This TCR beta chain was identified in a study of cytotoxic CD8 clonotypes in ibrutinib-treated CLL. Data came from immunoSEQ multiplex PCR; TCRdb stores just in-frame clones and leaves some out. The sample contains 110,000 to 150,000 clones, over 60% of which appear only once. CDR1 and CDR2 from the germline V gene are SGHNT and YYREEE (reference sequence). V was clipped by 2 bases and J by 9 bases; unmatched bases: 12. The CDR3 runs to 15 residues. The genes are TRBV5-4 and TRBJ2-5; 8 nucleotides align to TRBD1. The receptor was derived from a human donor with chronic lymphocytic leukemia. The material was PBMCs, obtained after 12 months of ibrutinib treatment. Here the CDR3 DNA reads TGTGCCAGCAGCTTTTGGGACAGGCGGGAAGGGTCCCAGTACTTC. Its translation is CASSFWDRREGSQYF. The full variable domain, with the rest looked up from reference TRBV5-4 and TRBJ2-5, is ETGVTQSPTHLIKTRGQQVTLRCSSQSGHNTVSWYQQALGQGPQFIFQYYREEENGRGNFPPRFSGLQFPNYSSELNVNALELDDSALYLCASSFWDRREGSQYFGPGTRLLVL.